This T cell receptor beta chain was sequenced for a study of naive CD8 T cells in extremely preterm neonates. CDR1 is SGHDN and CDR2 is FVKESK in the germline V gene. The V end lost 3 bases, the J end lost 2 bases, and 5 bases lay between the germline ends. The CDR3 is 13 amino acids. TCRdb's copy holds only in-frame clones and misses some; the assay was immunoSEQ multiplex PCR. Of more than 20,000 clones listed, approximately 88% were seen once; the top ten hold roughly 0.9%. To note about this clone: Its antigen is not identified.

Notes on the study in general: Shared CDR3 nucleotide sequences: preterm roughly 2.6%, term 0.35% to 0.5%, children about 0.028%, adults 0.0095% to 0.01%. Preterm samples differed in productive template counts; sample size was small. Relative to older groups, preterm infants had shorter, less trimmed CDR3s with fewer N additions.

Preterm samples came from extremely preterm deliveries at about 22-28 weeks. Sorted cells: live naive CD8+ T cells, CD45RA+CCR7+, Annexin V-negative. The source material was naive CD8+ T cells from cord blood. The clonotype originates from a boy who was born preterm. The chain carries TRBV14 and TRBJ1-3; D is perhaps TRBD1 (5 bases). The CDR3 nucleotides read TGTGCCAGCAGCCAGGGGGCTGGAAACACCATATATTTT. Translated: CASSQGAGNTIYF.